This T cell receptor beta chain was profiled in a study of T cell responses to AZD1222 COVID-19 vaccine. Whole-study results and caveats: Two doses of AZD1222 preceded a rise in Spike-specific TCR breadth and depth. No repertoire was sampled before or during the peak T cell response, only after it. AZD1222 recipients seropositive at baseline numbered only five to seven.

On this clone itself: The antigen remains unidentified.

With V trimmed by 0 bases and J by 1 base, 5 bases remained unmatched. The length of the CDR3 is 16 residues. Looked up from germline, CDR1 is SGHAT and CDR2 is FQNNGV. Libraries were prepared by immunoSEQ multiplex PCR; TCRdb keeps only in-frame clonotypes and omits some of them. This table holds 65,000 to 85,000 clones, around 84% found once. This receptor was taken from an adult in good health. Sequencing was performed on peripheral blood, taken on day 0 of AZD1222 vaccination. The chain has TRBV11-2 and TRBJ1-2; 7 nucleotides line up with TRBD1. In DNA, the CDR3 is TGTGCCAGCAGCTTAGATATCAGGGACAGTAACTATGGCTACACCTTC. Translating it yields CASSLDIRDSNYGYTF.